This T cell receptor beta chain was retrieved from a study of T-cell reconstitution after alpha-beta-depleted transplantation in children. TCRbeta library preparation incorporated unique molecular identifiers. In TCRdb, the PCR reads were re-called with MiXCR into one record per CDR3 protein. Here the sample spans hundreds of thousands of distinct CDR3 sequences, approximately 13% being singletons. In its sample, this clonotype was seen many times. This specimen was PBMCs from the stem cell graft donor, taken from the stem cell graft. This receptor was identified in a human donor who donated a stem cell graft to a child with combined immunodeficiency.

CDR3: CASSHRDRTYEQYF. CDR3 nucleotide sequence: TGTGCCAGCAGTCACAGGGACCGAACCTACGAGCAGTACTTC. The chain links TRBV6-2 or TRBV6-3 to TRBJ2-7; D may be TRBD1 (6 bases). CDR3 size: 14 residues. In germline, CDR1 is MNHEY, CDR2 SVGEGT. Trimming removed 5 bases at V and 2 bases at J, with 13 bases between.